This TCR beta chain was retrieved from a study of T-cell memory formation after mild COVID-19. The study, taken as a whole, reports: Memory cells collected pre-infection included some clones that later responded, suggesting cross-reactive memory joined. CD4+ contracting clones were mainly CM and EM; CD8+ ones, EMRA.

TCRdb called the 5' RACE reads again in MiXCR, with one record for every CDR3 protein. In the table there are about 190,000 distinct CDR3 sequences, 15% to 20% of which are singletons. With V trimmed by 0 bases and J by 7 bases, 0 bases remained unmatched. The CDR3 has 15 residues. CDR1 and CDR2 (germline): SGHRS, YFSETQ. This clonotype has a handful of counts. What it binds is not known. The chain carries TRBV5-1 and TRBJ1-6; 11 bases line up with TRBD1. This TCR was sampled from an adult woman who had mild COVID-19 (a few samples of this study predate the infection). Cell type and time point are not known. Sequencing was performed on PBMCs or a T cell subset sorted from them (not recorded which). The CDR3 sequence is CASSLGDRGNSPLHF. The CDR3 nucleotides are TGCGCCAGCAGCTTGGGGGACAGGGGGAATTCACCCCTCCACTTT.